The 25 T cell receptor beta chains reported below all come from one sample, sequenced in a study of T-cell reconstitution after alpha-beta-depleted transplantation in children. A TCRbeta library incorporating unique molecular identifiers was prepared. TCRdb itself ran the PCR reads through MiXCR, one entry per CDR3 protein. The table has 360,000 or so distinct CDR3 sequences, about a fifth seen once. The specimen was PBMCs from the stem cell graft donor, collected from the stem cell graft. The source of these receptors is a human donor who donated a stem cell graft to a child with acute myeloid leukemia.

As concerns this clonotype: This sequence may be a read error, since a much larger clone differs from it by one base. The V gene is TRBV20-1, the J gene TRBJ2-7; D ambiguous. Deletions cut 5 bases from V and 3 bases from J, with 17 bases between. In germline, CDR1 is DFQATT, CDR2 SNEGSKA (reference sequence). The CDR3 runs 14 residues. CDR3: CSAQRHGRLYEQYF. The CDR3 bases are TGCAGTGCTCAACGACATGGTCGACTCTACGAGCAGTACTTC.

The gene calls are TRBV7-2 and TRBJ2-5; the match to TRBD2 covers 7 bases. The CDR3 has 15 residues. The germline V gene encodes CDR1 SGHTA and CDR2 FQGNSA. J gave up 4 bases and V 4 bases, and 9 bases lay outside the gene matches. The CDR3 DNA is TGTGCCAGCAGCTCAACCAGCGGGATTAGAGAGACCCAGTACTTC. Its translation is CASSSTSGIRETQYF. Supplemented by reference TRBV7-2 and TRBJ2-5, the full variable domain reads GAGVSQSPSNKVTEKGKDVELRCDPISGHTALYWYRQSLGQGLEFLIYFQGNSAPDKSGLPSDRFSAERTGGSVSTLTIQRTQQEDSAVYLCASSSTSGIRETQYFGPGTRLLVL.

This clonotype was recorded a few times. The gene calls are TRBV15 and TRBJ2-1, with a tentative D call TRBD1 (5 bases). V lost 4 bases and J lost 3, with 19 bases in between. The CDR3 is 17 residues long. The V gene's germline CDR1 is LNHNV and CDR2 YYDKDF (reference sequence). The CDR3 reads CATSNPKGPSYYNEQFF. Written as DNA, the CDR3 is TGTGCCACCAGCAACCCGAAGGGGCCGAGCTACTACAATGAGCAGTTCTTC. Based on the CDR3 plus reference TRBV15 and TRBJ2-1, the full variable domain is DAMVIQNPRYQVTQFGKPVTLSCSQTLNHNVMYWYQQKSSQAPKLLFHYYDKDFNNEADTPDNFQSRRPNTSFCFLDIRSPGLGDTAMYLCATSNPKGPSYYNEQFFGPGTRLTVL.

This clonotype was seen a handful of times. The V and J genes are TRBV29-1 and TRBJ2-3, with D possibly TRBD1 on 6 matching bases. V lost 3 bases, J lost 2 bases, and 9 bases lay in between. This CDR3 is 13 amino acids long. Germline V gives CDR1 SQVTM, CDR2 ANQGSEA. CDR3 DNA sequence: TGCAGCGTTGACCAGGGGTTCACAGATACGCAGTATTTT. It encodes CSVDQGFTDTQYF.

This rearrangement joins TRBV28 to TRBJ1-5; D is undetermined. V lost 5 bases and J lost 6, with 11 bases in between. The V gene's germline CDR1 is MDHEN and CDR2 SYDVKM. CDR3 length: 13 amino acids. CDR3 loop: CASSPGQIQPQHF. The DNA for the CDR3 is TGTGCCAGCAGTCCCGGCCAGATTCAGCCCCAGCATTTT. Drawing the rest from reference TRBV28 and TRBJ1-5, the complete variable domain is DVKVTQSSRYLVKRTGEKVFLECVQDMDHENMFWYRQDPGLGLRLIYFSYDVKMKEKGDIPEGYSVSREKKERFSLILESASTNQTSMYLCASSPGQIQPQHFGDGTRLSIL.

This clonotype was found many times. This rearrangement joins TRBV9 to TRBJ1-1; TRBD1 matches 9 bases. The J segment lost 0 bases and the V segment lost 2 bases, leaving 2 bases of the junction unmatched. The germline CDR1 and CDR2 sequences are SGDLS and YYNGEE. This CDR3 spans 15 amino acids. The CDR3 nucleotides are TGTGCCAGCAGCGTTGGGACAGGGCTGAACACTGAAGCTTTCTTT. This encodes CASSVGTGLNTEAFF.

The chain is built from TRBV11-2 and TRBJ2-2; D assignment may be TRBD1 or TRBD2 (5 bases each). Trimming took off 3 bases at V and 1 base at J, with 15 bases between the two ends. The CDR3 runs 17 residues. The germline CDR1 and CDR2 sequences are SGHAT and FQNNGV. The CDR3 loop is CASSFEGKLRNTGELFF. CDR3 DNA sequence: TGTGCCAGCAGCTTCGAGGGGAAGCTCCGGAACACCGGGGAGCTGTTTTTT.

The sample holds many counts of this clonotype. V gene TRBV20-1 combines with J gene TRBJ2-7; D not certain. Germline V gene data show CDR1 as DFQATT and CDR2 as SNEGSKA (reference sequence). The CDR3 runs 12 residues. The V end lost 7 bases, the J end lost 2 bases, and 12 bases lay between the germline ends. CDR3 loop: CSDPTGTYEQYF. The CDR3 region has the DNA TGCAGTGACCCGACGGGTACCTACGAGCAGTACTTC.

The rearrangement links TRBV29-1 to TRBJ2-7; maybe TRBD1 (6 bases). Germline CDR1 is SQVTM and CDR2 is ANQGSEA. Trimming stripped 6 bases from V and 4 bases from J, with 22 bases between. The CDR3 has 15 residues. This chain's CDR3 is CSVLPTGTLRYEQYF. CDR3 sequence (DNA): TGCAGCGTCCTCCCGACAGGTACCCTTCGGTACGAGCAGTACTTC.

The chain is built from TRBV27 and TRBJ2-7; the D gene is possibly TRBD2 (5 bases). Germline assignment: CDR1 MNHEY and CDR2 SMNVEV (reference sequence). V was shortened by 2 bases and J by 1 base, with 12 bases between the two germline ends. CDR3 length: 15 residues. The CDR3 DNA follows: TGTGCCAGCAGTTTAACGGGGTATGGGTCCTACGAGCAGTACTTC. This gives the protein CASSLTGYGSYEQYF.

This clonotype came up many times. The genes are TRBV20-1 and TRBJ1-1, with a possible D match to TRBD1 (5 bases). Looked up from germline, CDR1 is DFQATT and CDR2 is SNEGSKA (reference sequence). The CDR3 loop spans 14 amino acids. The germline V and J ends were trimmed by 3 bases and 1 base, with 12 bases remaining between them. DNA for the CDR3: TGCAGTGCTAGTACCTGGCAGGGGAACACTGAAGCTTTCTTT. Residues: CSASTWQGNTEAFF.

Concerning this clonotype itself: The CDR3 ends on some other residue instead of the conserved phenylalanine or tryptophan, so this is likely a read error. In nucleotides, the CDR3 is TGTGCCAGCAGTCCATCCTACGAGCAGTACTAC. This codes for CASSPSYEQYY. The chain recombines TRBV12-3 or TRBV12-4 with TRBJ2-7; no clear D gene. Trimming pared 5 bases from V and 1 base from J, leaving 3 bases between. This CDR3 comprises 11 residues.

This rearrangement joins TRBV19 to TRBJ2-4; D not certain. This CDR3 has 14 residues. CDR1 is LNHDA, CDR2 SQIVND, per germline (reference sequence). Deletions cut 7 bases from V and 6 bases from J, with 16 bases between. CDR3 loop: CASISGLRRNIQYF. The CDR3 DNA follows: TGTGCCAGTATTTCCGGTCTCAGGAGAAACATTCAGTACTTC.

This clonotype was counted at least ten times. V and J are TRBV30 and TRBJ2-7; 7 bases line up with TRBD2. CDR1 is GTSNPN, CDR2 SVGIG, per germline (reference sequence). The trim removed 3 bases at V and 5 bases at J, leaving 10 bases unmatched. This CDR3 comprises 14 residues. CDR3 in DNA: TGTGCCTGGAGCTCCCCGGGGGGAGGGAACGAGCAGTACTTC. Translation gives CAWSSPGGGNEQYF.

This clonotype came up a few times. The V gene is TRBV4-1, the J gene TRBJ1-2; perhaps TRBD1 as D (6 bases). The germline CDR1 and CDR2 sequences are MGHRA and YSYEKL. This CDR3 is built from 16 residues. V was cut by 1 base and J by 4 bases, with 16 bases left in between. The CDR3 DNA reads TGCGCCAGCAGCCAAGTTAATGGGGGGCGGGTCTATGGCTACACCTTC. As protein: CASSQVNGGRVYGYTF.

The chain recombines TRBV28 with TRBJ2-5; 13 positions match TRBD2. V shed 6 bases, J shed 2 bases, and the junction held 3 bases outside the gene matches. Looked up from germline, CDR1 is MDHEN and CDR2 is SYDVKM. The CDR3 has 15 residues. The CDR3 nucleotides are TGTGCCAGCAGCCGGACTAGCGGGAGACAAGAGACCCAGTACTTC. Its translation is CASSRTSGRQETQYF.

This clonotype was seen a handful of times. The rearrangement uses TRBV20-1 and TRBJ2-5; weak D call: TRBD2 (6 bases). Germline V gene sequence: CDR1 DFQATT, CDR2 SNEGSKA (reference sequence). With 3 bases removed from V and 7 bases from J, the gap between germline ends came to 9 bases. The CDR3 is 11 amino acids. DNA for the CDR3: TGCAGTGCTAGTGGCGGGGCGACCCAGTACTTC. Translating gives CSASGGATQYF.

This CDR3 is CASSLVASGILDTQYF. As DNA, the CDR3 is TGTGCCAGCAGCTTAGTGGCTAGCGGGATATTAGATACGCAGTATTTT. The chain recombines TRBV7-9 with TRBJ2-3, with 9 bases lining up with TRBD2. The CDR3 has 16 amino acids. V shed 1 base and J 5 bases; nucleotides not matched to a gene: 7. CDR1 and CDR2 (germline): SEHNR, FQNEAQ (reference sequence).

The chain uses TRBV2 and TRBJ2-1; TRBD2 aligns across 11 bases. V was clipped by 4 bases and J by 3 bases; unmatched bases: 2. The CDR3 covers 15 residues. Germline values: CDR1 SNHLY, CDR2 FYNNEI. The CDR3: CASSVGLADYNEQFF. DNA of the CDR3: TGTGCCAGCAGTGTGGGACTAGCGGACTACAATGAGCAGTTCTTC.

A note on this clonotype: A far larger clone is one nucleotide away, so this likely arose from a read error. The genes are TRBV7-9 and TRBJ2-7; 7 bases align to TRBD1. Germline CDR1 SEHNR, CDR2 FQNEAQ (reference sequence). CDR3 size: 12 residues. Germline trimming cut 3 bases from V and 5 bases from J; bases unmatched to any gene: 1. In nucleotides, the CDR3 is TGTGCCAGCAGCTTCACAGGGGACGAGCAGTACTTC. It specifies CASSFTGDEQYF.

This rearrangement joins TRBV12-3 or TRBV12-4 to TRBJ2-7, with D perhaps matching TRBD2 (5 bases). V shed 4 bases and J shed 6 bases, with 19 bases lying between them. This CDR3 is 15 amino acids long. CDR3 coding DNA: TGTGCCAGCAGTTCCGGTACTAGAGGCTTATCCGAGCAGTACTTC. It encodes CASSSGTRGLSEQYF.

The chain couples TRBV28 to TRBJ2-3; the D is unclear. Trimming took 5 bases from V and 8 from J, leaving 8 bases between them. The CDR3 covers 11 residues. Germline loops: CDR1 MDHEN, CDR2 SYDVKM. CDR3 protein: CASSATSTQYF. In nucleotides, the CDR3 is TGTGCCAGCAGTGCTACGTCTACGCAGTATTTT.

A word on this clonotype: A read error is likely, as this CDR3 ends without the conserved phenylalanine or tryptophan. The V gene is TRBV5-5, the J gene TRBJ2-2; D remains ambiguous. Trimming pared 4 bases from V and 6 bases from J, leaving 13 bases between. The CDR3 is 14 amino acids. CDR1 is SGHKS, CDR2 YYEKEE, per germline (reference sequence). The CDR3 DNA reads TGTGCCAGCAGCCCTGGGTCACGGGCCGGGGAGCTGTTTTGT. This encodes CASSPGSRAGELFC.

This clonotype was picked up a small number of times. The chain has TRBV15 and TRBJ2-3; unclear D gene. V was cut by 2 bases and J by 0 bases, with 9 bases left in between. The CDR3 is 15 residues long. Germline V CDR1 and CDR2: LNHNV, YYDKDF (reference sequence). The CDR3 loop reads CATSRIPISTDTQYF. DNA of the CDR3: TGTGCCACCAGCAGAATCCCGATTAGCACAGATACGCAGTATTTT.

There are many counts of this clonotype. The chain links TRBV29-1 to TRBJ1-4, with 8 bases identical to TRBD1. The ends lost 4 bases at V and 7 bases at J; junction bases unmatched: 8. Germline-derived CDR1 and CDR2 are SQVTM and ANQGSEA. This CDR3 comprises 14 residues. CDR3 in DNA: TGCAGCGTTGGTGGGGGGACAGGTATTGAAAAACTGTTTTTT. It specifies CSVGGGTGIEKLFF.